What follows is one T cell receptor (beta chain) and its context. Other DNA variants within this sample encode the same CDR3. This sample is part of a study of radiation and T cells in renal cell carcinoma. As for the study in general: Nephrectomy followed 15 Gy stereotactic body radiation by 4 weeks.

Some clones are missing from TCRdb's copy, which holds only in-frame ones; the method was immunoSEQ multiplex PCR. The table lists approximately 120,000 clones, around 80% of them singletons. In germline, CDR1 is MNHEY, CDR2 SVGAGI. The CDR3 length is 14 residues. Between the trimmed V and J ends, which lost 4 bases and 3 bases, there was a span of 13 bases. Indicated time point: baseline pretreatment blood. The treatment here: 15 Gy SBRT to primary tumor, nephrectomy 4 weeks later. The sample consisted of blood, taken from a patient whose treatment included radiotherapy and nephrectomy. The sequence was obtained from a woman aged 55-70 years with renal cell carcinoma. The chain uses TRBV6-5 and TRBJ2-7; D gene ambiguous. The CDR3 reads CASSSSRTVYEQYF. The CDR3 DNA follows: TGTGCCAGCAGTTCCTCACGGACGGTCTACGAGCAGTACTTC.